This T cell receptor beta chain was recorded in a study of blood T cell repertoires in COVID-19 (dated by TCRdb to 2018 to 2020). With respect to the entire study: The collaborator samples originated in the United States, Italy and Spain and spanned the acute and convalescent phases of COVID-19. The prospective study material was composed of cDNA or gDNA derived from T cells, B-cell-depleted T cells, or PBMCs. The dataset comprised deeply sampled blood TCRbeta repertoires from subjects exposed to, actively infected with, or recovered from COVID-19. A freely available public database, intended as a resource for researchers studying the immune response to SARS-CoV-2, is where the repertoires were released. The samples were drawn from two sources: the first 160 participants of the ongoing ImmuneRACE study, and some 1,300 subjects contributed by 6 global collaborators. Sample metadata almost always included a de-identified subject ID, COVID-19 status, age in years and sex. Where available, HLA class I and class II types were taken from metadata supplied by the sample provider and were not determined by assay-based typing. Beyond this particular receptor, the publication reports: The amount of clinical and demographic metadata varied by source and participant and was provided uncurated.

Note on this clone: Its antigen has not been determined. No per-base quality is available; no much larger clone lies one base away.

The immunoSEQ Assay, a bias-controlled multiplex PCR, was used to amplify TCRbeta CDR3 regions from genomic DNA. Turning to the authors' computational methods: Within the assay, amplification of reference gene primers was used to estimate how many nucleated cells each sample contained. Sequence reads were collapsed and filtered to measure the absolute abundance of every unique TCRbeta CDR3 rearrangement. For each sample, productive Simpson clonality was calculated as the square root of Simpson's diversity index across productive rearrangements. The table comes from immuneACCESS by way of TCRdb, which keeps in-frame sequences with V and J called. Part of the clones is missing from these tables; in studies checked, under half for an unresolved V gene and the rest for unknown reasons. The D gene and trimming were derived from the DNA, and the V and J assignments and clone size from that table. Across this sample there are 150,000 or so clones, with 80% seen only once. Approximately 3% of the sample goes to the ten largest clones.

Enrolling through a virtual design, the prospective study's participants ranged in age from roughly 18 to 90 years and lived across 24 United States geographic areas. In the prospective study, cohorts were assigned on the basis of participant-reported clinical history obtained from a screening survey and a study questionnaire. For ImmuneRACE Cohort 3, a participant was defined as recovered based on two consecutive negative NP/OP PCR tests, clearance by a healthcare professional, or resolution of symptoms. Mobile phlebotomists in the prospective study collected whole blood, serum and a nasopharyngeal or oropharyngeal swab from every participant. Participants in the prospective study had the option to provide additional blood draws and questionnaires over a roughly 2-month period. Blood samples from the prospective study were shipped frozen or at room temperature prior to DNA extraction. From its cysteine to its phenylalanine, the CDR3 spans 20 amino acids. CDR3 DNA is the only sequence kept; it has 60 bases, read in frame from the first base. From the germline V gene (reference sequence), CDR1 is LNHNV and CDR2 is YYDKDF. The junction shows trimming of 8 bases on V and 0 bases on J, and the gene matches do not reach 19 bases of it.

This TCR derives from a woman aged 60-70 years who had recovered from COVID-19. Recombination joined TRBV15 with TRBJ2-6; 7 central bases correspond to TRBD1. Sequencing was carried out using PBMCs or T cells enriched from blood (not recorded which). The CDR3 amino acid sequence is: CATALQGVGRGASGANVLTF. The DNA is TGTGCCACCGCTCTCCAGGGGGTAGGGAGAGGGGCCTCTGGGGCCAACGTCCTGACTTTC.